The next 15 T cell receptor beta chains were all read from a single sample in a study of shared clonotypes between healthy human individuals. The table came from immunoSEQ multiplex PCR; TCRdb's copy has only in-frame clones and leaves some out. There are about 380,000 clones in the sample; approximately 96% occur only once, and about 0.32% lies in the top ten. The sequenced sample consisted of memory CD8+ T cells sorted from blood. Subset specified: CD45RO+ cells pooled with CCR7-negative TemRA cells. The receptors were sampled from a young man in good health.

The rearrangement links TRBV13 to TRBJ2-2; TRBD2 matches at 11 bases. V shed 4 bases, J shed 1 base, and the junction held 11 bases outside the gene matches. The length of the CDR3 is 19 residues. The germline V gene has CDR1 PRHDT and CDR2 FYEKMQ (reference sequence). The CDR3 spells CASSSIQHGTSGNTGELFF. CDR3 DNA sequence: TGTGCCAGCAGCTCCATACAACACGGGACTAGCGGGAACACCGGGGAGCTGTTTTTT.

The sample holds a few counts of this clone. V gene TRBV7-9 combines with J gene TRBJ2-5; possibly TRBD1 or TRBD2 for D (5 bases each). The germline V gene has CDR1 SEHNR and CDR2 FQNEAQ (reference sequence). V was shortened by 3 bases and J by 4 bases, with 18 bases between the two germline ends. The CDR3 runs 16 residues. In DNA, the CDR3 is TGTGCCAGCAGCTTGCCCGGGACGCCGGGGTTAGAGACCCAGTACTTC. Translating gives CASSLPGTPGLETQYF.

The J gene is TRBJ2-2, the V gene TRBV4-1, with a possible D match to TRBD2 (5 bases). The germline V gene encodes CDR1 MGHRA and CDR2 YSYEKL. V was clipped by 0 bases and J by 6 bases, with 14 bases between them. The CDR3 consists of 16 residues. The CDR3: CASSQEPGKFSGELFF. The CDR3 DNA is TGCGCCAGCAGCCAAGAACCGGGAAAGTTCTCCGGGGAGCTGTTTTTT.

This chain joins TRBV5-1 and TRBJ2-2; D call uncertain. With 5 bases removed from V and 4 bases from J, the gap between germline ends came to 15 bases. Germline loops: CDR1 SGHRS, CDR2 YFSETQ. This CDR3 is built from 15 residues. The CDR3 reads CASRINAPGTGELFF. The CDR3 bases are TGCGCCAGCAGAATTAATGCCCCTGGCACCGGGGAGCTGTTTTTT.

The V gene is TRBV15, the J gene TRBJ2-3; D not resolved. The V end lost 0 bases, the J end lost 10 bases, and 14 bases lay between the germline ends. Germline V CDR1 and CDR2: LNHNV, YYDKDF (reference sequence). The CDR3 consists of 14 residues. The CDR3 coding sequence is TGTGCCACCAGCAGAGATTTAAAGGTCGCTTCGCAGTATTTT. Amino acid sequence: CATSRDLKVASQYF.

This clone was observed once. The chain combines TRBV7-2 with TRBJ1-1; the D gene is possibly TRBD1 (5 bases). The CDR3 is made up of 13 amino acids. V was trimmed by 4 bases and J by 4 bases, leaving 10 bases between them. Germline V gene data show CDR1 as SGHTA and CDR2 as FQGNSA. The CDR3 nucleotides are TGTGCCAGCAGCTACAGACAGATCACTGAAGCTTTCTTT. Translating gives CASSYRQITEAFF.

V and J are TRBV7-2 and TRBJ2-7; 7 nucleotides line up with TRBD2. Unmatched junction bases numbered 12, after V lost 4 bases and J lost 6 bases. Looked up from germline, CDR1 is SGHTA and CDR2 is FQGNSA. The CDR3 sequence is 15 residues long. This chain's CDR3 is CASSSVGGSTGEQYF. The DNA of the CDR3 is TGTGCCAGCAGCTCAGTGGGGGGGAGTACGGGCGAGCAGTACTTC.

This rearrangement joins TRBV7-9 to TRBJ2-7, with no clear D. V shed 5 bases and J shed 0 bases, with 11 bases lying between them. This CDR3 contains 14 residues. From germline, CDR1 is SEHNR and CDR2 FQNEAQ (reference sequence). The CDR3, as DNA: TGTGCCAGCAGCCAGACTCTTAGCTCCTACGAGCAGTACTTC. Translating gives CASSQTLSSYEQYF.

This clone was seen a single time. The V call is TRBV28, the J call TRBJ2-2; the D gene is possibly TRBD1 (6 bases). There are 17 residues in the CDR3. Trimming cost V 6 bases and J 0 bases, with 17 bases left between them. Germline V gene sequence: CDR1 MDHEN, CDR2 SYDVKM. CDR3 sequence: CASRTPLYRANTGELFF. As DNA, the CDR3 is TGTGCCAGCAGAACCCCGCTATACAGGGCGAACACCGGGGAGCTGTTTTTT.

The CDR3 DNA reads TGTGCCAGCAGTCATGGTCCCAGCCCAAGTGCAACTAATGAAAAACTGTTTTTT. Amino acids: CASSHGPSPSATNEKLFF. The chain recombines TRBV28 with TRBJ1-4; D is ambiguous. CDR1 and CDR2 from the germline V gene are MDHEN and SYDVKM. Trimming left V 5 bases short and J 0 bases short, with 19 bases between. CDR3 size: 18 residues.

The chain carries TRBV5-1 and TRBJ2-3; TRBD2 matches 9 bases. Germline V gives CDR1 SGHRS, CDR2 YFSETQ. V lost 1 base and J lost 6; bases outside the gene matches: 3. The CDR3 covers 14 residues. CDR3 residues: CASSLTAGGDTQYF. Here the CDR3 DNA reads TGCGCCAGCAGCTTGACCGCGGGAGGGGATACGCAGTATTTT.

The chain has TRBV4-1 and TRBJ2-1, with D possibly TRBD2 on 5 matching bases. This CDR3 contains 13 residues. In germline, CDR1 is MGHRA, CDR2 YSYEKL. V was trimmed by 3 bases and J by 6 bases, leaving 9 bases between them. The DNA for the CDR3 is TGCGCCAGCAGCCACCAGCGGTCCAATGAGCAGTTCTTC. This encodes CASSHQRSNEQFF.

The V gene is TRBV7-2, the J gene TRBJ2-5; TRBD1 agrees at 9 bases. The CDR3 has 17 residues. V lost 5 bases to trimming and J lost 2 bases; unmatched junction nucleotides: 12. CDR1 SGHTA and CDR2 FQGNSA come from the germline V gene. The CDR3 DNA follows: TGTGCCAGCAGCCTACGTAGGACAGGGGCCCTTCAAGAGACCCAGTACTTC. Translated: CASSLRRTGALQETQYF.

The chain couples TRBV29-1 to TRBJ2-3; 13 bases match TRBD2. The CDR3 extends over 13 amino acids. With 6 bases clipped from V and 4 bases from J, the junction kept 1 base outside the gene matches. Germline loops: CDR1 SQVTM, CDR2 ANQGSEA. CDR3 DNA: TGCAGCGTGGGACTAGCGGGGTCAGATACGCAGTATTTT. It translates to CSVGLAGSDTQYF.

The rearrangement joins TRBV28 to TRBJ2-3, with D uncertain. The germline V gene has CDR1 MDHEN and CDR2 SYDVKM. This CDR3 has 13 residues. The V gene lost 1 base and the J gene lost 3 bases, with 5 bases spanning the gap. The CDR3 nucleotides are TGTGCCAGCAGTTTATTGGAGACAGATACGCAGTATTTT. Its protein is CASSLLETDTQYF.